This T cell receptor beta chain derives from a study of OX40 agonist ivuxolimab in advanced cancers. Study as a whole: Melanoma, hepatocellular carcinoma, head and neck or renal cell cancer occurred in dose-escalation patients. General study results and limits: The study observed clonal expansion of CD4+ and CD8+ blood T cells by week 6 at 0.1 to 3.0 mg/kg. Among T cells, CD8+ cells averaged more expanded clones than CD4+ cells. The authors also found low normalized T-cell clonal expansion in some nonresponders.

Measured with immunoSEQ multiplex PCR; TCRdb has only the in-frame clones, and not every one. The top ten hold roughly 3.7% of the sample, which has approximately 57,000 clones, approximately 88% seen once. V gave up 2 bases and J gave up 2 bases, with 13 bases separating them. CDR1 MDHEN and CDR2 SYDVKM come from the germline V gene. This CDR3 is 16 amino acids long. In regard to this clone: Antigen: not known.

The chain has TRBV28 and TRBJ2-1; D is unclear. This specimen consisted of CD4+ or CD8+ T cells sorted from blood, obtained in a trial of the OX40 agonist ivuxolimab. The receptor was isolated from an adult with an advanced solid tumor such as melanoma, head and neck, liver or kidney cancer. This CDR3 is CASSLPGLPAYNEQFF. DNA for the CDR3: TGTGCCAGCAGTTTACCCGGGCTACCCGCCTACAATGAGCAGTTCTTC.